The T cell receptor beta chain under discussion was sequenced for a study of blood T cell repertoires in COVID-19. Study-wide context: Acute and convalescent COVID-19 specimens originated in the United States, Italy and Spain.

There are 14 residues in the CDR3. The germline gives CDR1 SGHRS, CDR2 YFSETQ. Trimming removed 2 bases from V and 2 bases from J, with 9 bases in between. How the authors handled the data: Amplification from reference gene primers served as the basis for estimated nucleated cell counts. Profiled with immunoSEQ multiplex PCR; TCRdb holds only in-frame clones, not every one. V, J and clone size are those of that table, while D and trimming were read from the DNA. The sample has hundreds of thousands of clones, 70% to 90% seen once. Which cohort a participant joined came from the clinical history participants gave.

The receptor was derived from a woman aged 40 to 55 with acute COVID-19. V usage is TRBV5-1 and J usage is TRBJ2-3; D is possibly TRBD2 (6 bases). The sequencing sample was made of PBMCs or T cells enriched from blood (not recorded which). In DNA form, the CDR3 reads TGCGCCAGCAGCTTAGTAGCGGACACAGATACGCAGTATTTT. Translating gives CASSLVADTDTQYF.